The source of this TCR beta chain is a study of blood T cell repertoires in COVID-19. At the level of the study: Acute-phase and convalescent COVID-19 samples originated in the United States, Italy and Spain. T cells, B-cell-depleted T cells, or PBMCs provided the cDNA or gDNA that served as material.

Methods used by the authors: For nucleated cells, counts were estimated from reference gene primer amplification. Clones were sequenced by immunoSEQ multiplex PCR, and TCRdb holds only the in-frame ones, with some missing. D and trimming come from the DNA, and the V and J calls and clone size come from that table. The sample holds 75,000 to 80,000 clones, approximately 90% seen once. Germline values: CDR1 SGHAT, CDR2 FQDESV (reference sequence). V was trimmed by 2 bases and J by 0 bases, leaving 10 bases between them. There are 15 residues in the CDR3. The TCR originated in a human donor in a cohort sampled during active COVID-19. This chain uses TRBV11-1 with TRBJ1-1, with D unresolved. Sequences were obtained from peripheral blood. The CDR3 is CASSLRGGMNTEAFF. The CDR3 bases are TGTGCCAGCAGCTTACGGGGAGGCATGAACACTGAAGCTTTCTTT.